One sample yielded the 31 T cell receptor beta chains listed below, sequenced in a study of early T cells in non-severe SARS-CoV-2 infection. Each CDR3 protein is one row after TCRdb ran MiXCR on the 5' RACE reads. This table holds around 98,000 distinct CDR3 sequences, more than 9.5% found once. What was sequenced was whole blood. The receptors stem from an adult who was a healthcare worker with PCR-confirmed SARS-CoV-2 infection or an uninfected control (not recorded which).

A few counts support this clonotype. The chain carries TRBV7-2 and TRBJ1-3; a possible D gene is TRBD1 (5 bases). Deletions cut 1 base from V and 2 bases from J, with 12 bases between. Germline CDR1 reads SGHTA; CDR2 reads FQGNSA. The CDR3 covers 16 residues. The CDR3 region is CASSLVTGWTGNTIYF. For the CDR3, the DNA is TGTGCCAGCAGCTTAGTCACAGGTTGGACTGGAAACACCATATATTTT.

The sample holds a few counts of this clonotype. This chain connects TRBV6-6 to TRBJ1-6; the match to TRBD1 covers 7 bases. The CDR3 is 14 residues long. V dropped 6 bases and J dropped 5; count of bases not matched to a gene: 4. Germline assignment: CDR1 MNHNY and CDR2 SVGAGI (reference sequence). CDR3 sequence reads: CASSPGTDNSPLHF. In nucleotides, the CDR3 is TGTGCCAGCAGCCCCGGGACAGATAATTCACCCCTCCACTTT.

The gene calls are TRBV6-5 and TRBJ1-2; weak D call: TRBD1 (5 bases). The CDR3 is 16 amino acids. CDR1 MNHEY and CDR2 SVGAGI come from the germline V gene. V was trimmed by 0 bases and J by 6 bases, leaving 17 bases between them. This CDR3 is CASSYSPTGGENGYTF. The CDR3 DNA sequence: TGTGCCAGCAGTTACTCGCCCACGGGGGGTGAAAATGGCTACACCTTC.

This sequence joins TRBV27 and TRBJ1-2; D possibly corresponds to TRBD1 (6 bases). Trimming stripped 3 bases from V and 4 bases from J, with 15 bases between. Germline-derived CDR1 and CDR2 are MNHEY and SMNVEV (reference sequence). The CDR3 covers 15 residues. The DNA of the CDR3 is TGTGCCAGCAGTTTTCTCCGACAGGACTTCTATGGCTACACCTTC. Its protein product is CASSFLRQDFYGYTF.

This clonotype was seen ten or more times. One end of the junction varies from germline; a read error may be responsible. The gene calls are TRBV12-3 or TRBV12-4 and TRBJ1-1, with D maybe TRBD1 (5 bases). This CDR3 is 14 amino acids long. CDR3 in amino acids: CASRLDREHTEAFF. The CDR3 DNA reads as TGTGCCAGCAGGTTAGACAGAGAACACACTGAAGCTTTCTTT.

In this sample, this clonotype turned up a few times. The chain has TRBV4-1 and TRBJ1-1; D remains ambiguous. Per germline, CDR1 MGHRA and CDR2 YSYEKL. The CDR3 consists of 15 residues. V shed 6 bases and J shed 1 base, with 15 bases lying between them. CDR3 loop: CASRSPGGWNTEAFF. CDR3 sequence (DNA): TGCGCCAGCAGGTCGCCGGGCGGGTGGAACACTGAAGCTTTCTTT.

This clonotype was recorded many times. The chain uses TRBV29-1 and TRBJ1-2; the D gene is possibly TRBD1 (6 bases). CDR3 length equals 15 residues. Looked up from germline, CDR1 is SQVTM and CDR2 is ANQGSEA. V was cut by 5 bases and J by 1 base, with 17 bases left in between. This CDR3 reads CSVKQGRGFNYGYTF. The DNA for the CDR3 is TGCAGCGTTAAACAGGGTCGGGGCTTTAACTATGGCTACACCTTC.

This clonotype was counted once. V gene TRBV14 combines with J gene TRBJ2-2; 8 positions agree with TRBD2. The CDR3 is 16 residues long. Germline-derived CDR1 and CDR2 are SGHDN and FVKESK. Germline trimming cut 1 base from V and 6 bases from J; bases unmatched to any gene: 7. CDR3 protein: CASSQVPGGPPGELFF. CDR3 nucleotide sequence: TGTGCCAGCAGCCAAGTGCCGGGAGGGCCCCCCGGGGAGCTGTTTTTT. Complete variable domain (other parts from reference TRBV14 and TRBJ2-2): EAGVTQFPSHSVIEKGQTVTLRCDPISGHDNLYWYRRVMGKEIKFLLHFVKESKQDESGMPNNRFLAERTGGTYSTLKVQPAELEDSGVYFCASSQVPGGPPGELFFGEGSRLTVL.

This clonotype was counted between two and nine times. The DNA of the CDR3 is TGTGCCAGCAGCCTTTCTTCCGGACAGGGCTTTAATGAAAAACTGTTTTTT. Its protein is CASSLSSGQGFNEKLFF. The genes are TRBV9 and TRBJ1-4, with 8 bases identical to TRBD1. Germline CDR1 is SGDLS and CDR2 is YYNGEE. J gave up 4 bases and V 4 bases, and 12 bases lay outside the gene matches. This CDR3 contains 17 residues.

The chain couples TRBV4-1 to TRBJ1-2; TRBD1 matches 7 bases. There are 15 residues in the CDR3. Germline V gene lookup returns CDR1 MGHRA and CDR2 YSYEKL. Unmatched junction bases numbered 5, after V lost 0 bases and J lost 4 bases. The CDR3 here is CASSQDYPGGYGYTF. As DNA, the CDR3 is TGCGCCAGCAGCCAAGATTACCCAGGGGGCTATGGCTACACCTTC.

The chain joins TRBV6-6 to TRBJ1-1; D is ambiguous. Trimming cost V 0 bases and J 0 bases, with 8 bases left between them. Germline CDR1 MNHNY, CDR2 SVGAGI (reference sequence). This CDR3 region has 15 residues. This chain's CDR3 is CASSYSEGMNTEAFF. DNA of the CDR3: TGTGCCAGCAGTTACTCGGAAGGAATGAACACTGAAGCTTTCTTT.

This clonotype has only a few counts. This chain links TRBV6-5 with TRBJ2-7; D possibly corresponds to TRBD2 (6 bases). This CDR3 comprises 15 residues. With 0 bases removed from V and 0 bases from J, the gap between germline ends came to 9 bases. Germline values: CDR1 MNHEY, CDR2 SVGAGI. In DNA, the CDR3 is TGTGCCAGCAGTTACTCGGAGGGAAGCTCCTACGAGCAGTACTTC. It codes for CASSYSEGSSYEQYF.

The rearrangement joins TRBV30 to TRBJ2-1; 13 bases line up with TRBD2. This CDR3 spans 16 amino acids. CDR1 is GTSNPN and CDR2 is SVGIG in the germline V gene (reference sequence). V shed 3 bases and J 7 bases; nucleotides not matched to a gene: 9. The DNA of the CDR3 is TGTGCCTGGAGACTAGCGGGGGGGTCATCATTGAATGAGCAGTTCTTC. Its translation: CAWRLAGGSSLNEQFF.

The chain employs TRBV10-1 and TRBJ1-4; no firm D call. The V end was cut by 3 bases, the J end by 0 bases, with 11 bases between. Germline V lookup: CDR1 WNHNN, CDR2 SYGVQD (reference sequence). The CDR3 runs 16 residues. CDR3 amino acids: CASSEGSGATNEKLFF. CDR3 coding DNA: TGCGCCAGCAGTGAAGGATCAGGAGCAACTAATGAAAAACTGTTTTTT.

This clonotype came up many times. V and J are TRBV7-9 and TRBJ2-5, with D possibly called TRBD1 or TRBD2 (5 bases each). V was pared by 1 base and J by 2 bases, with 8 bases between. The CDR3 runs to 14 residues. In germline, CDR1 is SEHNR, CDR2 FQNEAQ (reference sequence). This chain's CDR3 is CASSLGGGQETQYF. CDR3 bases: TGTGCCAGCAGCTTAGGTGGGGGTCAAGAGACCCAGTACTTC.

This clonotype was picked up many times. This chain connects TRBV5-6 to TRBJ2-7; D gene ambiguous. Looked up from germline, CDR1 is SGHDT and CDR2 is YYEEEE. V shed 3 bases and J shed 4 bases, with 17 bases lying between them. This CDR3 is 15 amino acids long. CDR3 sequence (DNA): TGTGCCAGCAGCTCCTGGTCCAGTCCTTCGTACGAGCAGTACTTC. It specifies CASSSWSSPSYEQYF.

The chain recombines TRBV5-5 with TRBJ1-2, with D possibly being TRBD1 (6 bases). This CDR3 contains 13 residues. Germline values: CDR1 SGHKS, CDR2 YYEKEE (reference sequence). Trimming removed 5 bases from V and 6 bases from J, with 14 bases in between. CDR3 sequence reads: CASSSDRLNGYTF. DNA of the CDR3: TGTGCCAGCAGTTCCGACAGGTTGAATGGCTACACCTTC.

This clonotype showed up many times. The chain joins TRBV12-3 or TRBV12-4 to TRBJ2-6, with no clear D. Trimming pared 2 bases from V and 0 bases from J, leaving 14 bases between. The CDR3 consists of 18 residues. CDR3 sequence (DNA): TGTGCCAGCAGTTTAAGGGTCAGCTTGAGCTCTGGGGCCAACGTCCTGACTTTC. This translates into CASSLRVSLSSGANVLTF.

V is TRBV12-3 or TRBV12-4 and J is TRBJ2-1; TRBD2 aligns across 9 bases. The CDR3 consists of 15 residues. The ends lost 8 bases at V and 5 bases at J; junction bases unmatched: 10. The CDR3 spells CASQRWREGNNEQFF. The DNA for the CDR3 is TGTGCCAGCCAACGGTGGCGGGAGGGGAACAATGAGCAGTTCTTC.

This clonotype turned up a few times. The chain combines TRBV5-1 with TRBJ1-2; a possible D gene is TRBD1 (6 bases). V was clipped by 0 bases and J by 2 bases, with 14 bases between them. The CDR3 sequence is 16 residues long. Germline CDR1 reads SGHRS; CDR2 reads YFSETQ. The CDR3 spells CASSLGDIVSNYGYTF. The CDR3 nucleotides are TGCGCCAGCAGCTTGGGGGACATAGTCTCGAACTATGGCTACACCTTC. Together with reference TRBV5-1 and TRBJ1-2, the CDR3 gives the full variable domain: KAGVTQTPRYLIKTRGQQVTLSCSPISGHRSVSWYQQTPGQGLQFLFEYFSETQRNKGNFPGRFSGRQFSNSRSEMNVSTLELGDSALYLCASSLGDIVSNYGYTFGSGTRLTVV.

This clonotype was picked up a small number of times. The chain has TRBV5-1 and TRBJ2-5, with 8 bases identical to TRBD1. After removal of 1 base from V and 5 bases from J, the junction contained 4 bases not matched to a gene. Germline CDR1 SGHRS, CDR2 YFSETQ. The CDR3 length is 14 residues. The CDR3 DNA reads TGCGCCAGCAGCTTGTCAGGGGGCATGGAGACCCAGTACTTC. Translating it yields CASSLSGGMETQYF.

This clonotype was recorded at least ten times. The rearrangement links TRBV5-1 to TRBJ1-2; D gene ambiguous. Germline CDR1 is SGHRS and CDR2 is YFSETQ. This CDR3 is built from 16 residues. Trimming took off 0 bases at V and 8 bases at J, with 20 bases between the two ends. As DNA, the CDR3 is TGCGCCAGCAGCTTGGGAGTAGGCAGTCTAATCGTAGGCTACACCTTC. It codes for CASSLGVGSLIVGYTF.

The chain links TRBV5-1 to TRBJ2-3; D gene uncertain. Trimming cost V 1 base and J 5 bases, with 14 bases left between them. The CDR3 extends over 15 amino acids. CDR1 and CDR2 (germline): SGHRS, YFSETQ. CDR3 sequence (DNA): TGCGCCAGCAGCTTGAGGCAGCTGGGCGGAGATACGCAGTATTTT. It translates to CASSLRQLGGDTQYF.

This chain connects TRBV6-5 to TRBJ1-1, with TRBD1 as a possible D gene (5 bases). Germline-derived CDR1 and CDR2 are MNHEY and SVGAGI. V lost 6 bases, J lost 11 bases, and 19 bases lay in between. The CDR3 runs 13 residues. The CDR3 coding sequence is TGTGCCAGCAGCCCCGGCGGGGTGGAGGGGGCTTTCTTT. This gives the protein CASSPGGVEGAFF.

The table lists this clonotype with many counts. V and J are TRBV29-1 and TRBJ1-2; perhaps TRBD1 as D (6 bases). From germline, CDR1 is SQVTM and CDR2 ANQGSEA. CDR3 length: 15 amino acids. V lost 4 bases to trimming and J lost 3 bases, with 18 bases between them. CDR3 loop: CSVVSTWGLDYGYTF. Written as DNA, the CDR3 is TGCAGCGTTGTTTCCACCTGGGGGCTAGACTATGGCTACACCTTC.

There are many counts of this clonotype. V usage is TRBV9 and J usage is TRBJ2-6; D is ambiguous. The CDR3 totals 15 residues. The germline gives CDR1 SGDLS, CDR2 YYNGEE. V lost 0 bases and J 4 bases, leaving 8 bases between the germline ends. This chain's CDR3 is CASSVEALGANVLTF. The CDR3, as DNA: TGTGCCAGCAGCGTAGAGGCTCTCGGGGCCAACGTCCTGACTTTC.

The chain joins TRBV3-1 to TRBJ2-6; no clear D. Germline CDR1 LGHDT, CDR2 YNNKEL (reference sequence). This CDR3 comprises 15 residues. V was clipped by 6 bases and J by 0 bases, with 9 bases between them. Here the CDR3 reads CASSPLASGANVLTF. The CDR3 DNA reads TGTGCCAGCAGTCCCTTGGCCTCTGGGGCCAACGTCCTGACTTTC.

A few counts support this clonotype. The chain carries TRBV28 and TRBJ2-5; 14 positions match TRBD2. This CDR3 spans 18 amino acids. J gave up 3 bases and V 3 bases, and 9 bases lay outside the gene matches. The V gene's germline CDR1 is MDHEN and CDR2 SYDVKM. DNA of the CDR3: TGTGCCAGCAGTTTGCCGACTAGCGGGAGGGCCTGGGAAGAGACCCAGTACTTC. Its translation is CASSLPTSGRAWEETQYF.

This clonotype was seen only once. The CDR3 DNA reads as TGTGCCAGCAGTTTTTGGGGGACAGGCAGCGGGGAGCTGTTTTTT. Translating gives CASSFWGTGSGELFF. This chain joins TRBV27 and TRBJ2-2; 8 nucleotides match TRBD1. The CDR3 covers 15 residues. Looked up from germline, CDR1 is MNHEY and CDR2 is SMNVEV (reference sequence). V dropped 3 bases and J dropped 7; count of bases not matched to a gene: 7.

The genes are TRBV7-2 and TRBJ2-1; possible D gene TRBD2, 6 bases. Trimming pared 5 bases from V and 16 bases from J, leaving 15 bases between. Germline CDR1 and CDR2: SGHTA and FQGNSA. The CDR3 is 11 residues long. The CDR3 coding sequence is TGTGCCAGCAGCCGCGGGACTGCGCCCTTCTTC. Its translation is CASSRGTAPFF.

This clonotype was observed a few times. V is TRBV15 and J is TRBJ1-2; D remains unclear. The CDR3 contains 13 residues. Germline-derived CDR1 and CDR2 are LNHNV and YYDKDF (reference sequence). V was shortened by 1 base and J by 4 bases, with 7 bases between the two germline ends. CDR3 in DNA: TGTGCCACCAGCAGAGCACACAGCTATGGCTACACCTTC. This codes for CATSRAHSYGYTF.